The 12 T cell receptor beta chains listed next were all sequenced from one sample in a study of PD-1 blockade in classical Hodgkin lymphoma. The time point was: cycle 4 day 1 (C4D1), after 6 weeks of nivolumab. All trial patients relapsed after autologous stem cell transplantation. The table came from immunoSEQ multiplex PCR; TCRdb's copy has only in-frame clones and leaves some out. The repertoire holds approximately 84,000 clones, with under 85% as singletons. Material: peripheral blood mononuclear cells (PBMCs), obtained before the fourth cycle of nivolumab. These receptor sequences come from a human donor with classical Hodgkin lymphoma.

The chain carries TRBV19 and TRBJ2-2, with 10 bases aligning to TRBD2. The CDR3 totals 16 residues. Germline V CDR1 and CDR2: LNHDA, SQIVND (reference sequence). The trim removed 7 bases at V and 6 bases at J, leaving 11 bases unmatched. The CDR3 reads CASTRGGLAGAGELFF. The CDR3 DNA reads as TGTGCCAGTACAAGGGGAGGGCTAGCGGGAGCCGGGGAGCTGTTTTTT.

In regard to this clone: A read error may account for a junction end that differs from germline. V usage is TRBV19 and J usage is TRBJ1-5; TRBD1 might be the D (6 bases). Looked up from germline, CDR1 is LNHDA and CDR2 is SQIVND (reference sequence). The CDR3 is made up of 16 amino acids. The DNA of the CDR3 is TGTGCCAGTAGTCCCCAGGGAGGGGGGGGCAAGCAGCCCCAGCATTTT. This sequence encodes CASSPQGGGGKQPQHF.

This chain joins TRBV19 and TRBJ1-5; 8 bases match TRBD1. The CDR3 contains 18 residues. CDR1 LNHDA and CDR2 SQIVND come from the germline V gene (reference sequence). The ends lost 2 bases at V and 0 bases at J; junction bases unmatched: 9. The CDR3 loop is CASSIRTGRGYSNQPQHF. CDR3 sequence (DNA): TGTGCCAGTAGTATACGGACAGGGAGGGGTTATAGCAATCAGCCCCAGCATTTT.

The CDR3 loop reads CASSIGAARNEQYF. In DNA, the CDR3 is TGTGCCAGTAGTATCGGGGCAGCCAGAAACGAGCAGTACTTC. This chain uses TRBV19 with TRBJ2-7, with D perhaps TRBD1 or TRBD2 (5 bases each). CDR1 is LNHDA, CDR2 SQIVND, per germline (reference sequence). This CDR3 has 14 amino acids. Trimming cost V 3 bases and J 5 bases, with 14 bases left between them.

The V gene is TRBV6-5, the J gene TRBJ2-2, with D tentatively TRBD2 (6 bases). The CDR3 sequence is 14 residues long. Trimming shortened V by 6 bases and J by 4 bases, and 12 bases separated the two germline ends. Germline V gene sequence: CDR1 MNHEY, CDR2 SVGAGI. In DNA form, the CDR3 reads TGTGCCAGCAGGCCGGGACTTCCCACCGGGGAGCTGTTTTTT. It yields the protein CASRPGLPTGELFF.

As DNA, the CDR3 is TGTGCCAGCAGGGAAGGGACTAGCGGAAACACCCAGTACTTC. This gives the protein CASREGTSGNTQYF. V usage is TRBV11-2 and J usage is TRBJ2-5; 11 bases match TRBD2. CDR1 and CDR2 (germline): SGHAT, FQNNGV. Trimming took 6 bases from V and 8 from J; bases not matched to a gene: 8. The CDR3 is 14 amino acids.

The chain links TRBV29-1 to TRBJ1-6, with TRBD1 matching 11 bases. This CDR3 is 14 amino acids long. Germline CDR1 and CDR2: SQVTM and ANQGSEA. V lost 5 bases to trimming and J lost 6 bases; unmatched junction nucleotides: 3. The CDR3 region has the DNA TGCAGCGTTTCCGGGACAGGGGGTAATTCACCCCTCCACTTT. The encoded protein is CSVSGTGGNSPLHF. The full variable domain, rest sourced from reference TRBV29-1 and TRBJ1-6, is SAVISQKPSRDICQRGTSLTIQCQVDSQVTMMFWYRQQPGQSLTLIATANQGSEATYESGFVIDKFPISRPNLTFSTLTVSNMSPEDSSIYLCSVSGTGGNSPLHFGNGTRLTVT.

This clone was recorded once. The chain combines TRBV4-2 with TRBJ2-7; D possibly corresponds to TRBD2 (6 bases). This CDR3 has 15 residues. V was shortened by 4 bases and J by 3 bases, with 16 bases between the two germline ends. Germline lookup yields CDR1 LGHNA and CDR2 YNFKEQ. The CDR3 sequence is CASSPAGQTRYEQYF. The CDR3 DNA reads as TGTGCCAGCAGCCCTGCGGGGCAGACCCGCTACGAGCAGTACTTC.

This rearrangement joins TRBV11-2 to TRBJ2-7, with TRBD2 matching 13 bases. Per the germline V gene, CDR1 is SGHAT and CDR2 is FQNNGV. Trimming at V came to 5 bases and at J to 4 bases, leaving 2 bases not matched to a gene. There are 14 residues in the CDR3. In DNA, the CDR3 is TGTGCCAGCAGCCTGACTAGCGGGAGGTACGAGCAGTACTTC. It specifies CASSLTSGRYEQYF. Looking up the rest from reference TRBV11-2 and TRBJ2-7 gives the full variable domain: EAGVAQSPRYKIIEKRQSVAFWCNPISGHATLYWYQQILGQGPKLLIQFQNNGVVDDSQLPKDRFSAERLKGVDSTLKIQPAKLEDSAVYLCASSLTSGRYEQYFGPGTRLTVT.

The gene calls are TRBV25-1 and TRBJ1-3; D may be TRBD1 (6 bases). The V end lost 4 bases, the J end lost 6 bases, and 7 bases lay between the germline ends. This CDR3 spans 12 amino acids. Germline V gene data show CDR1 as MGHDK and CDR2 as SYGVNS. DNA for the CDR3: TGTGCCAGCAGTGGGGGGGCAAACACCATATATTTT. Translated, it gives CASSGGANTIYF.

This chain links TRBV20-1 with TRBJ2-5; TRBD2 might be the D (6 bases). CDR1 is DFQATT and CDR2 is SNEGSKA in the germline V gene (reference sequence). Trimming shortened V by 6 bases and J by 8 bases, and 13 bases separated the two germline ends. The CDR3 runs 11 residues. The CDR3 sequence: CSAPPGGTQYF. For the CDR3, the DNA is TGCAGTGCCCCACCCGGGGGAACCCAGTACTTC.

The chain combines TRBV9 with TRBJ2-3, with 10 bases identical to TRBD2. The V gene end was trimmed by 0 bases and the J gene end by 6 bases; junction bases not matched to a gene: 10. The germline V gene has CDR1 SGDLS and CDR2 YYNGEE. This CDR3 spans 17 amino acids. The CDR3 region has the DNA TGTGCCAGCAGCGTAGACCCCCTAGCGGGAGCCCTGGATACGCAGTATTTT. This gives the protein CASSVDPLAGALDTQYF.